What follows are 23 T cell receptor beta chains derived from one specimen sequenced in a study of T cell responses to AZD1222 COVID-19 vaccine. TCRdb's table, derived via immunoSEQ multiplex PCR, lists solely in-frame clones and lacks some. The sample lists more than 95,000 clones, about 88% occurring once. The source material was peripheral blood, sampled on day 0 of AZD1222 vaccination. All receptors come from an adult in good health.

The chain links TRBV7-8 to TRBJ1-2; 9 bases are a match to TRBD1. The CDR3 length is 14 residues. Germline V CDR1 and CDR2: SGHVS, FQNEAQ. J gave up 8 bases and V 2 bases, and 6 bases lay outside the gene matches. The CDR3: CASSLMTGGDGYTF. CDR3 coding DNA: TGTGCCAGCAGCTTAATGACAGGGGGGGACGGCTACACCTTC. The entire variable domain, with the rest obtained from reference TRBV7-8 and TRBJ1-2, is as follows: GAGVSQSPRYKVAKRGQDVALRCDPISGHVSLFWYQQALGQGPEFLTYFQNEAQLDKSGLPSDRFFAERPEGSVSTLKIQRTQQEDSAVYLCASSLMTGGDGYTFGSGTRLTVV.

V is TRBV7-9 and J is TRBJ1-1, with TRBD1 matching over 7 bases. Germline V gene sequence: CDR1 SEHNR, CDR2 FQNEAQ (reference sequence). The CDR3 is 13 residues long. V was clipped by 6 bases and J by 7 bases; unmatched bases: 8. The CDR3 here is CASRSGGGVEAFF. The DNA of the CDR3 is TGTGCCAGCAGGTCAGGGGGAGGTGTTGAAGCTTTCTTT. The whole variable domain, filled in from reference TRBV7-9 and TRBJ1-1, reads DTGVSQNPRHKITKRGQNVTFRCDPISEHNRLYWYRQTLGQGPEFLTYFQNEAQLEKSRLLSDRFSAERPKGSFSTLEIQRTEQGDSAMYLCASRSGGGVEAFFGQGTRLTVV.

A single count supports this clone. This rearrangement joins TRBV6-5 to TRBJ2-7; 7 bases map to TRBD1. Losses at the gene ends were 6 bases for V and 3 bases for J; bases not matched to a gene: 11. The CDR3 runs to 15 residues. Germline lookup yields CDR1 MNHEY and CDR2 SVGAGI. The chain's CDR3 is CASRHRDRNNYEQYF. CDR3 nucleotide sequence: TGTGCCAGCAGACACCGGGACAGAAACAACTACGAGCAGTACTTC.

The CDR3 DNA reads as TGTGCCTCAAGCCTCGGGGGTTTGGACACCGGGGAGCTGTTTTTT. The encoded protein is CASSLGGLDTGELFF. The V and J genes are TRBV19 and TRBJ2-2; the D gene is possibly TRBD2 (6 bases). There are 15 residues in the CDR3. Germline V CDR1 and CDR2: LNHDA, SQIVND (reference sequence). V was shortened by 11 bases and J by 3 bases, with 19 bases between the two germline ends.

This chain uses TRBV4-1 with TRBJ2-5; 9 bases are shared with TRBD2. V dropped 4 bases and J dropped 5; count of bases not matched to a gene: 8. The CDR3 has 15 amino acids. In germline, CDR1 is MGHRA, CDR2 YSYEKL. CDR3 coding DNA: TGCGCCAGCAGCCGGAGGACTAGCGATTCCGAGACCCAGTACTTC. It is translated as CASSRRTSDSETQYF.

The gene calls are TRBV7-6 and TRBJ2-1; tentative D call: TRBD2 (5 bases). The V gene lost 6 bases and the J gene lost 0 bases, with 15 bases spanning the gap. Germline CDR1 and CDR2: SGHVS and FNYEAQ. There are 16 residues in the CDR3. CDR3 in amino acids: CASRRVAVGSYNEQFF. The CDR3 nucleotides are TGTGCCAGCAGGAGGGTGGCGGTCGGCTCCTACAATGAGCAGTTCTTC.

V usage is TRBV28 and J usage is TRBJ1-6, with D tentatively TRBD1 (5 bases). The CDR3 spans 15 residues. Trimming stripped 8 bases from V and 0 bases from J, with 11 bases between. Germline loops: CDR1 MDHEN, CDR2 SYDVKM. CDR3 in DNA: TGTGCCAGCCGTTACAGGAGCTCCTATAATTCACCCCTCCACTTT. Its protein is CASRYRSSYNSPLHF.

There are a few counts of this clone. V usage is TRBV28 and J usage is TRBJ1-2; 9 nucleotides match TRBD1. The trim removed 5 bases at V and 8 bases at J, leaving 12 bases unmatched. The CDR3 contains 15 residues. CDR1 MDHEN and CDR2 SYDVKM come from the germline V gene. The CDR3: CASSATGGWRYGYTF. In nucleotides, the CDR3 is TGTGCCAGCAGTGCTACAGGGGGCTGGAGGTACGGCTACACCTTC.

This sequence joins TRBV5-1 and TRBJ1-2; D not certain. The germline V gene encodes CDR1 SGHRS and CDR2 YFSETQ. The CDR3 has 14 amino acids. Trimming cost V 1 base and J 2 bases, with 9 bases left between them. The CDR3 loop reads CASSLTDYNYGYTF. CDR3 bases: TGCGCCAGCAGCTTGACAGATTACAACTATGGCTACACCTTC.

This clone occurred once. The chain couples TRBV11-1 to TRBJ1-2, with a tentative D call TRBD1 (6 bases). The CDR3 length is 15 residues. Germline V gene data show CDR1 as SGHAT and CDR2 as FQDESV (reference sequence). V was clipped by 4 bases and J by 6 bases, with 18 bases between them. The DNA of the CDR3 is TGTGCCAGCAGCTCGACCACAGGGAATTTTAATGGCTACACCTTC. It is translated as CASSSTTGNFNGYTF.

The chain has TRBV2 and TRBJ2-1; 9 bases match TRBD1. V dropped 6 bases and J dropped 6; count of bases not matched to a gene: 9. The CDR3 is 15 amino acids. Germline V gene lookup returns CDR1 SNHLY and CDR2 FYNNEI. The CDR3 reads CASSVRDRVLNEQFF. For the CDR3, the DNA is TGTGCCAGCAGCGTCCGGGACAGGGTTCTCAATGAGCAGTTCTTC.

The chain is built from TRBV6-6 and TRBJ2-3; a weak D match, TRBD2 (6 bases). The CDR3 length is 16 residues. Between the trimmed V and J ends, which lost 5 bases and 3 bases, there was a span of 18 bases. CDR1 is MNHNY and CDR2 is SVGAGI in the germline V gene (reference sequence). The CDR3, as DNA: TGTGCCAGCAGTCGAAGACTAGTGGTCGGTACAGATACGCAGTATTTT. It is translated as CASSRRLVVGTDTQYF.

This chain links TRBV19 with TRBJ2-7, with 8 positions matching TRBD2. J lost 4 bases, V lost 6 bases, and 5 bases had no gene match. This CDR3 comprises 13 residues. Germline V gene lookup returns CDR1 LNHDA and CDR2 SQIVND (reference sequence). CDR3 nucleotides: TGTGCCAGTAGCACTAGCGGTATATACGAGCAGTACTTC. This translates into CASSTSGIYEQYF.

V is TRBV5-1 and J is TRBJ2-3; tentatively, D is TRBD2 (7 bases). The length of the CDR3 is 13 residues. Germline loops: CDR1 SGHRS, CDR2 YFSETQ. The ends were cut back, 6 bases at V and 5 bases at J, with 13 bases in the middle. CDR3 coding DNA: TGCGCCAGCATGGGGGGGCCGAGAGATACGCAGTATTTT. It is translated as CASMGGPRDTQYF.

CDR3 amino acids: CASSLRPKQGREKLFF. The CDR3 bases are TGTGCCAGCAGTCTACGCCCCAAACAAGGGCGGGAAAAACTGTTTTTT. The chain employs TRBV27 and TRBJ1-4; no firm D call. V lost 5 bases, J lost 8 bases, and 21 bases lay in between. CDR1 is MNHEY and CDR2 is SMNVEV in the germline V gene (reference sequence). The CDR3 consists of 16 residues.

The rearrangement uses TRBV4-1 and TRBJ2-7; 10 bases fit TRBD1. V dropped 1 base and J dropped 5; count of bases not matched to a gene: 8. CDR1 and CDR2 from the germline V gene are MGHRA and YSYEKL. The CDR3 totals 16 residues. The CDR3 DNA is TGCGCCAGCAGCCAAGCCCCGGGACAGGGGCTACACGAGCAGTACTTC. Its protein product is CASSQAPGQGLHEQYF.

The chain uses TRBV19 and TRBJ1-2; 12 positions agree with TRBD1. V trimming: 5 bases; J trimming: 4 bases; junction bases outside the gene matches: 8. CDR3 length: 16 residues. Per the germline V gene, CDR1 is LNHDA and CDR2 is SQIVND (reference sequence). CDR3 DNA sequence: TGTGCCAGTAGTCTACGGGACAGGGGGCCAGGCTATGGCTACACCTTC. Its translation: CASSLRDRGPGYGYTF.

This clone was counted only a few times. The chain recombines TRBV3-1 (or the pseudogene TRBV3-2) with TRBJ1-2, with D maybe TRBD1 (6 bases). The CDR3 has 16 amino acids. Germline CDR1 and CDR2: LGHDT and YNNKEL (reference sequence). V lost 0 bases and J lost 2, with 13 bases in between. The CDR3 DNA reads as TGTGCCAGCAGCCAAGACCGGCGGGGGGCAAACTATGGCTACACCTTC. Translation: CASSQDRRGANYGYTF.

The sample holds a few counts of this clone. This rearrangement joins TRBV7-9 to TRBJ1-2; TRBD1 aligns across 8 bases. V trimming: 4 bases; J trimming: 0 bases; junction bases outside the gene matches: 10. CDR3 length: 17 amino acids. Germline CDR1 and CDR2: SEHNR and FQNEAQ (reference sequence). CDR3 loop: CASSSRTGLNSNYGYTF. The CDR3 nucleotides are TGTGCCAGCAGCTCTAGGACAGGGCTCAATTCTAACTATGGCTACACCTTC.

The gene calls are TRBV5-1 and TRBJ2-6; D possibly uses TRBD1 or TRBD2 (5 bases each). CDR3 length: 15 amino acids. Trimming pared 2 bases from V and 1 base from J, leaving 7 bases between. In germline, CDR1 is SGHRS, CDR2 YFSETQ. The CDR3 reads CASSFWGSGANVLTF. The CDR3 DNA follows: TGCGCCAGCAGCTTCTGGGGGTCTGGGGCCAACGTCCTGACTTTC. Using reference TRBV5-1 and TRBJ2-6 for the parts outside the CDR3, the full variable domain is KAGVTQTPRYLIKTRGQQVTLSCSPISGHRSVSWYQQTPGQGLQFLFEYFSETQRNKGNFPGRFSGRQFSNSRSEMNVSTLELGDSALYLCASSFWGSGANVLTFGAGSRLTVL.

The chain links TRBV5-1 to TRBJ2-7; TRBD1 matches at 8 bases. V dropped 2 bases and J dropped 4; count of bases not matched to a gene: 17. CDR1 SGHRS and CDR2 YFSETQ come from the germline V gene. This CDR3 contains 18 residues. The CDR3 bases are TGCGCCAGCAGCTTATTAACTTCCGGGACAGGAGACACTTACGAGCAGTACTTC. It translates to CASSLLTSGTGDTYEQYF.

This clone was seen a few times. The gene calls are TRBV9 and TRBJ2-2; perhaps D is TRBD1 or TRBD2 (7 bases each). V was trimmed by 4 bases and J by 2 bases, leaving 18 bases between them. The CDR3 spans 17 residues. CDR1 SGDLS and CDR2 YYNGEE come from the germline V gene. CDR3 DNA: TGTGCCAGCAGCCCCCGGGGGGCAGGGGGAAACACCGGGGAGCTGTTTTTT. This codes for CASSPRGAGGNTGELFF.

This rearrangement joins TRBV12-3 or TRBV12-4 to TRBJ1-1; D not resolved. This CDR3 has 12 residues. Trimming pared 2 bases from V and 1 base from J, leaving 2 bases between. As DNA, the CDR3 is TGTGCCAGCAGTTTACAGAACACTGAAGCTTTCTTT. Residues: CASSLQNTEAFF.